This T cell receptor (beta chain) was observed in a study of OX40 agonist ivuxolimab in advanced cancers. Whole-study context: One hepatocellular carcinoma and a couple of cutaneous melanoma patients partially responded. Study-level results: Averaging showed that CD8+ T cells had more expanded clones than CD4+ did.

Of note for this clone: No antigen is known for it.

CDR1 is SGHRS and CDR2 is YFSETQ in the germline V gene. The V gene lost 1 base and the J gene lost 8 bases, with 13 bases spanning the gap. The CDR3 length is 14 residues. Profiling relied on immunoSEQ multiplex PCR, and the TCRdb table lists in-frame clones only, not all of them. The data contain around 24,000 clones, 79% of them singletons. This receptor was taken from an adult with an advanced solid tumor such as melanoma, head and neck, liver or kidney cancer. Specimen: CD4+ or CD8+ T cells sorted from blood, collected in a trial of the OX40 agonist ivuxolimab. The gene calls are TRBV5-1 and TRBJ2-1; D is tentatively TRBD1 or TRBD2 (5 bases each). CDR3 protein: CASSLFKWDDEQFF. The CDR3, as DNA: TGCGCCAGCAGCTTGTTTAAGTGGGACGATGAGCAGTTCTTC.